This is a list of T cell receptor beta chains from one sample in a study of metastatic and nonmetastatic thyroid tumors. Via MiXCR, TCRdb re-called the PCR reads. The sample lists around 20,000 clones; around 10% were seen once. The sample taken for sequencing was blood. Every receptor here comes from a female donor with papillary thyroid cancer or a benign thyroid nodule (not recorded which). Some clones in this sample may be carry-over from other donors' samples. CDR3s include the opening cysteine and the closing phenylalanine or tryptophan. A D gene is named only where the DNA matches it firmly. Clone sizes are given selectively: once, few, many, or a class where the clone is expanded.

J gene: TRBJ2-6
D gene: .
V gene: TRBV28
clone size: medium-sized
CDR3 protein: CASSKRGGLGANVLTF
CDR3 DNA: TGTGCCAGCAGCAAGAGGGGGGGCCTTGGGGCCAACGTCCTGACTTTC

J gene: TRBJ1-2
D gene: .
V gene: TRBV20-1
clone size: .
CDR3 protein: CSAGGMGGYTF
CDR3 DNA: TGCAGTGCTGGGGGAATGGGGGGCTACACCTTC

J gene: TRBJ2-3
D gene: TRBD2
V gene: TRBV12-3/TRBV12-4
clone size: .
CDR3 protein: CASSAFLAVDDDTQYF
CDR3 DNA: TGTGCCAGCAGTGCCTTCCTAGCGGTAGATGATGATACGCAGTATTTT

J gene: TRBJ2-3
D gene: TRBD2
V gene: TRBV11-2
clone size: many
CDR3 protein: CASSFGTSGIPRDTQYF
CDR3 DNA: TGTGCCAGCAGCTTCGGGACTAGCGGGATACCTAGAGATACGCAGTATTTT

J gene: TRBJ2-1
D gene: .
V gene: TRBV20-1
clone size: many
CDR3 protein: CSARQGGNEQFF
CDR3 DNA: TGCAGTGCTAGACAGGGAGGCAATGAGCAGTTCTTC

J gene: TRBJ2-7
D gene: TRBD1
V gene: TRBV7-6
clone size: .
CDR3 protein: CASSLGGQGRTYEQYF
CDR3 DNA: TGTGCCAGCAGCTTAGGTGGACAGGGAAGGACCTACGAGCAGTACTTC

J gene: TRBJ2-5
D gene: .
V gene: TRBV7-9
clone size: many
CDR3 protein: CASREGYQETQYF
CDR3 DNA: TGTGCCAGCCGAGAAGGGTACCAAGAGACCCAGTACTTC

J gene: TRBJ2-6
D gene: .
V gene: TRBV7-3
clone size: many
CDR3 protein: CASSLQPGANVLTF
CDR3 DNA: TGTGCCAGCAGCCTCCAGCCTGGGGCCAACGTCCTGACTTTC

J gene: TRBJ1-5
D gene: .
V gene: TRBV12-3/TRBV12-4
clone size: many
CDR3 protein: CASSLYTSPQHF
CDR3 DNA: TGTGCCAGCAGCCTATACACCTCACCCCAGCATTTT

J gene: TRBJ1-2
D gene: .
V gene: TRBV28
clone size: many
CDR3 protein: CASLRAGFENYGYTF
CDR3 DNA: TGTGCCAGCCTCAGGGCAGGGTTTGAGAACTATGGCTACACCTTC

J gene: TRBJ2-3
D gene: .
V gene: TRBV7-9
clone size: many
CDR3 protein: CASSLDAATDTQYF
CDR3 DNA: TGTGCCAGCAGCCTTGATGCGGCCACAGATACGCAGTATTTT

J gene: TRBJ2-7
D gene: .
V gene: TRBV15
clone size: many
CDR3 protein: CATSRDRGTTPYEQYF
CDR3 DNA: TGTGCCACCAGCAGAGATCGAGGGACGACCCCCTACGAGCAGTACTTC

J gene: TRBJ2-3
D gene: TRBD2
V gene: TRBV2
clone size: .
CDR3 protein: CASSVGTSSTDTQYF
CDR3 DNA: TGTGCCAGCAGTGTAGGGACTAGCTCCACAGATACGCAGTATTTT

J gene: TRBJ1-2
D gene: .
V gene: TRBV2
clone size: .
CDR3 protein: CANNAQGPGYGYTF
CDR3 DNA: TGTGCCAATAACGCGCAGGGGCCGGGCTATGGCTACACCTTC

J gene: TRBJ2-1
D gene: .
V gene: TRBV6-1
clone size: .
CDR3 protein: CASSRDSPAYNEQFF
CDR3 DNA: TGTGCCAGCAGCCGCGACAGTCCCGCATACAATGAGCAGTTCTTC

J gene: TRBJ2-3
D gene: TRBD2
V gene: TRBV9
clone size: many
CDR3 protein: CASSVALAGGPDTQYF
CDR3 DNA: TGTGCCAGCAGCGTCGCACTAGCGGGAGGTCCAGATACGCAGTATTTT

J gene: TRBJ1-2
D gene: .
V gene: TRBV5-1
clone size: many
CDR3 protein: CASSADGSGGYTF
CDR3 DNA: TGCGCCAGCAGCGCGGACGGCAGCGGTGGCTACACCTTC

J gene: TRBJ2-1
D gene: TRBD2
V gene: TRBV9
clone size: many
CDR3 protein: CASSPTWGTSGAYNEQFF
CDR3 DNA: TGTGCCAGCAGCCCAACCTGGGGGACTAGCGGAGCTTACAATGAGCAGTTCTTC

J gene: TRBJ2-7
D gene: .
V gene: TRBV5-1
clone size: many
CDR3 protein: CASSLGAGRSYEQYF
CDR3 DNA: TGCGCCAGCAGCTTGGGGGCAGGGAGGTCCTACGAGCAGTACTTC

J gene: TRBJ1-2
D gene: .
V gene: TRBV7-9
clone size: many
CDR3 protein: CASSLGGDGYTF
CDR3 DNA: TGTGCCAGCAGCTTGGGGGGCGATGGCTACACCTTC

J gene: TRBJ1-4
D gene: .
V gene: TRBV27
clone size: many
CDR3 protein: CASSLSSSGAPGGKLFF
CDR3 DNA: TGTGCCAGCAGTTTATCCTCATCAGGGGCCCCCGGCGGAAAACTGTTTTTT

J gene: TRBJ2-3
D gene: TRBD2
V gene: TRBV4-3
clone size: many
CDR3 protein: CASSQFATSNGDTQYF
CDR3 DNA: TGCGCCAGCAGCCAATTCGCGACTAGCAATGGGGATACGCAGTATTTT

J gene: TRBJ2-7
D gene: TRBD1
V gene: TRBV6-1
clone size: medium-sized
CDR3 protein: CASKVTPGQGGYEQYF
CDR3 DNA: TGTGCCAGCAAAGTGACTCCGGGACAGGGAGGCTACGAGCAGTACTTC

J gene: TRBJ2-3
D gene: .
V gene: TRBV19
clone size: many
CDR3 protein: CASSITLTDTQYF
CDR3 DNA: TGTGCCAGTAGTATAACCCTTACAGATACGCAGTATTTT

J gene: TRBJ2-3
D gene: TRBD1
V gene: TRBV20-1
clone size: many
CDR3 protein: CSARGGQVLDTQYF
CDR3 DNA: TGCAGTGCTAGAGGCGGACAGGTACTAGATACGCAGTATTTT

J gene: TRBJ2-1
D gene: .
V gene: TRBV18
clone size: many
CDR3 protein: CASSQGASDEQFF
CDR3 DNA: TGTGCCAGCTCACAGGGGGCTAGCGATGAGCAGTTCTTC

J gene: TRBJ2-5
D gene: .
V gene: TRBV28
clone size: .
CDR3 protein: CAGRNRDQEAQYF
CDR3 DNA: TGTGCCGGCAGGAACCGGGACCAAGAGGCCCAGTACTTC

J gene: TRBJ2-1
D gene: TRBD2
V gene: TRBV11-2
clone size: .
CDR3 protein: CASSLWTSGRENEQFF
CDR3 DNA: TGTGCCAGCAGCTTGTGGACTAGCGGGAGGGAGAATGAGCAGTTCTTC

J gene: TRBJ1-2
D gene: TRBD1
V gene: TRBV18
clone size: many
CDR3 protein: CASSPLGQGVKDYDGYTF
CDR3 DNA: TGTGCCAGCTCACCGCTCGGACAGGGAGTCAAGGATTACGATGGCTACACCTTC

J gene: TRBJ2-1
D gene: .
V gene: TRBV7-3
clone size: many
CDR3 protein: CASSLTMRNEQFF
CDR3 DNA: TGTGCCAGCAGCTTAACAATGAGGAATGAGCAGTTCTTC

J gene: TRBJ2-1
D gene: .
V gene: TRBV4-2
clone size: many
CDR3 protein: CASSQDMAWPSYNEQFF
CDR3 DNA: TGTGCCAGCAGCCAAGATATGGCCTGGCCCTCCTACAATGAGCAGTTCTTC

J gene: TRBJ1-6
D gene: .
V gene: TRBV6-2/TRBV6-3
clone size: .
CDR3 protein: CASSYSRSSYNSPLHF
CDR3 DNA: TGTGCCAGCAGTTACTCGAGGAGCTCCTATAATTCACCCCTCCACTTT

J gene: TRBJ2-2
D gene: .
V gene: TRBV28
clone size: few
CDR3 protein: CASSPGCHRDTNTGELFF
CDR3 DNA: TGTGCCAGCAGTCCCGGATGTCACAGGGATACTAACACCGGGGAGCTGTTTTTT

J gene: TRBJ2-7
D gene: .
V gene: TRBV20-1
clone size: many
CDR3 protein: CSARVAGVHEQYF
CDR3 DNA: TGCAGTGCTAGAGTGGCAGGGGTCCACGAGCAGTACTTC

J gene: TRBJ1-5
D gene: .
V gene: TRBV24-1
clone size: many
CDR3 protein: CATSASDREDQPQHF
CDR3 DNA: TGTGCCACCAGTGCCTCGGACAGAGAAGATCAGCCCCAGCATTTT

J gene: TRBJ1-5
D gene: TRBD1
V gene: TRBV20-1
clone size: many
CDR3 protein: CSARSGTGGNQPQHF
CDR3 DNA: TGCAGTGCTAGATCGGGGACAGGTGGCAATCAGCCCCAGCATTTT

J gene: TRBJ2-4
D gene: .
V gene: TRBV30
clone size: many
CDR3 protein: CAWRPGGLAKNIQYF
CDR3 DNA: TGTGCCTGGCGCCCCGGGGGTTTAGCCAAAAACATTCAGTACTTC

J gene: TRBJ2-2
D gene: TRBD2
V gene: TRBV9
clone size: many
CDR3 protein: CASSVEAGGTVLSSGELFF
CDR3 DNA: TGTGCCAGCAGCGTAGAGGCGGGAGGGACGGTATTGTCGTCCGGGGAGCTGTTTTTT

J gene: TRBJ2-7
D gene: .
V gene: TRBV15
clone size: many
CDR3 protein: CATSREEPGTYYEQYF
CDR3 DNA: TGTGCCACCAGCAGAGAGGAACCCGGGACATATTACGAGCAGTACTTC

J gene: TRBJ2-7
D gene: TRBD1
V gene: TRBV2
clone size: many
CDR3 protein: CASTGQGAYEQYF
CDR3 DNA: TGTGCCAGCACGGGACAGGGGGCGTACGAGCAGTACTTC

J gene: TRBJ2-5
D gene: .
V gene: TRBV7-2
clone size: many
CDR3 protein: CASSFELQETQYF
CDR3 DNA: TGTGCCAGCAGCTTCGAGCTACAAGAGACCCAGTACTTC

J gene: TRBJ1-6
D gene: .
V gene: TRBV6-1
clone size: large
CDR3 protein: CASSEVGGISPLHF
CDR3 DNA: TGTGCCAGCAGTGAAGTGGGCGGAATTTCACCCCTCCACTTT

J gene: TRBJ2-3
D gene: .
V gene: TRBV14
clone size: many
CDR3 protein: CASSQDATGPWTDTQYF
CDR3 DNA: TGTGCCAGCAGCCAAGACGCAACCGGCCCCTGGACAGATACGCAGTATTTT